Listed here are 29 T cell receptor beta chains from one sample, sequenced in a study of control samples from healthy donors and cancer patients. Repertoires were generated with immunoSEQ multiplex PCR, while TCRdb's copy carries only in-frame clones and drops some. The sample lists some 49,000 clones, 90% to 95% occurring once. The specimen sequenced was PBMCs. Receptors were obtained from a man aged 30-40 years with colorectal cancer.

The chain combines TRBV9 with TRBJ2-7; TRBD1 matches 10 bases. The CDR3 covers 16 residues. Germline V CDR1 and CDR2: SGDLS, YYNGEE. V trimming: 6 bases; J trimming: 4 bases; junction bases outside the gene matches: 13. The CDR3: CASILGQGEPKYEQYF. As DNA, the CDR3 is TGTGCCAGCATCCTAGGACAGGGGGAACCGAAATACGAGCAGTACTTC.

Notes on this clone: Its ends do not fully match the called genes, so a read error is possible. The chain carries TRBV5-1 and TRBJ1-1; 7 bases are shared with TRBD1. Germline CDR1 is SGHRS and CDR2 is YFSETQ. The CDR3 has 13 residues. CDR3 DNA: TGCGCCAGCAACTTGAAACAGGGGACTGAAGCTTTCTTT. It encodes CASNLKQGTEAFF.

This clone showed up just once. The CDR3: CASSPEVSLGYTF. The CDR3 DNA reads as TGTGCCAGCAGCCCCGAAGTCTCCTTAGGCTACACCTTC. V is TRBV5-4 and J is TRBJ1-2, with no clear D. Germline V gives CDR1 SGHNT, CDR2 YYREEE (reference sequence). The CDR3 runs to 13 residues. The V end lost 4 bases, the J end lost 8 bases, and 15 bases lay between the germline ends.

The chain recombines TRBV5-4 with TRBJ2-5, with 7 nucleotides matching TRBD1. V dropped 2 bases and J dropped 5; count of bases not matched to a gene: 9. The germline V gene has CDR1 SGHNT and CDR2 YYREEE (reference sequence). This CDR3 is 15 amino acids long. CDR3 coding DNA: TGTGCCAGCAGCTTCTCAGGGGGTGGACGGGAGACCCAGTACTTC. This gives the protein CASSFSGGGRETQYF.

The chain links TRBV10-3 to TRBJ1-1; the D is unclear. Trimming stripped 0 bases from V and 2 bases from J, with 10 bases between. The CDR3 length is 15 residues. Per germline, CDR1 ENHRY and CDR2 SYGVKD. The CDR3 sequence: CAISESGTLNTEAFF. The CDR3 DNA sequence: TGTGCCATCAGTGAGTCCGGCACCTTAAACACTGAAGCTTTCTTT.

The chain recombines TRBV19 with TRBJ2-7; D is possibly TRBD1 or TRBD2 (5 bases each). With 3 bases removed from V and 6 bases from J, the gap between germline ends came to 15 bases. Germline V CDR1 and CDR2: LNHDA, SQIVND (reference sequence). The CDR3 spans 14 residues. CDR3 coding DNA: TGTGCCAGTAGTATTACAACAGGCGGGTCCGAGCAGTACTTC. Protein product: CASSITTGGSEQYF.

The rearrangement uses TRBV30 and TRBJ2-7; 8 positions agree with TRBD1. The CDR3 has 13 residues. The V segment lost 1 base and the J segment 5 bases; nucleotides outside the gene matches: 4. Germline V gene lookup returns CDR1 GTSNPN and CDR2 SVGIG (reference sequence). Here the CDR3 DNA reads TGTGCCTGGAGTGCCTCAGGGGGCAACGAGCAGTACGTC. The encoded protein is CAWSASGGNEQYV.

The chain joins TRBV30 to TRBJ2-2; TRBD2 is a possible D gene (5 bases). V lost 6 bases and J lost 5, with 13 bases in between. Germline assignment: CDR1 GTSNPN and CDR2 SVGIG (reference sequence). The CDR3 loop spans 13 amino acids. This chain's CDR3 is CACSTGLTGELFF. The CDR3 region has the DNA TGTGCCTGTTCCACCGGACTGACCGGGGAGCTGTTTTTT.

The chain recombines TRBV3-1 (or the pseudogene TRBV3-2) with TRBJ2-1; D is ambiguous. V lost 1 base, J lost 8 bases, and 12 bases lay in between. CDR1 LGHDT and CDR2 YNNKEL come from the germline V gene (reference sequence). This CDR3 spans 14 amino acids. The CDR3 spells CASSQATARHEQFF. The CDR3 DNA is TGTGCCAGCAGCCAAGCCACAGCCAGACATGAGCAGTTCTTC.

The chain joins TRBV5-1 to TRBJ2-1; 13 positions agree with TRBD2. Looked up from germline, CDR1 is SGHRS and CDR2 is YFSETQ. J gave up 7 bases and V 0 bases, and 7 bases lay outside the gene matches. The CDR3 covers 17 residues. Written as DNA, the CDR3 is TGCGCCAGCAGCTTGGGACTAGCGGGGGGTAGTGGGAATGAGCAGTTCTTC. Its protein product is CASSLGLAGGSGNEQFF.

CDR3 amino acids: CASSHSGGADTQYF. The CDR3 nucleotides read TGTGCCAGCAGCCATAGCGGGGGGGCAGATACGCAGTATTTT. The chain joins TRBV7-9 to TRBJ2-3, with TRBD2 matching over 11 bases. CDR1 and CDR2 (germline): SEHNR, FQNEAQ (reference sequence). The length of the CDR3 is 14 residues. The V gene end was trimmed by 5 bases and the J gene end by 4 bases; junction bases not matched to a gene: 2.

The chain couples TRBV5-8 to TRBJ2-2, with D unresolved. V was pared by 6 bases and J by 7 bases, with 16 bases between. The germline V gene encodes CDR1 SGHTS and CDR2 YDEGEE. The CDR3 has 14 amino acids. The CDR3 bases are TGTGCCAGCACCAAGATGCGGCCCCTCGGGGAGCTGTTTTTT. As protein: CASTKMRPLGELFF.

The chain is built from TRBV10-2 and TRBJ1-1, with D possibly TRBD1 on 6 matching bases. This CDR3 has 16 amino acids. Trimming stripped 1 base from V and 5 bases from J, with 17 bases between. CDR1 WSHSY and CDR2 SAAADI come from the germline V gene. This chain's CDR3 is CASSELLPGVGTEAFF. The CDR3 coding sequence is TGCGCCAGCAGTGAGTTACTTCCAGGGGTTGGTACTGAAGCTTTCTTT.

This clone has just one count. The CDR3 loop reads CASSLGLGRGEGPLHF. The CDR3, as DNA: TGCGCCAGCAGCTTGGGTTTGGGCAGGGGAGAGGGACCCCTCCACTTT. The chain links TRBV5-1 to TRBJ1-6; weak D call: TRBD1 (6 bases). This CDR3 spans 16 amino acids. Germline-derived CDR1 and CDR2 are SGHRS and YFSETQ. V lost 0 bases and J 12 bases, leaving 19 bases between the germline ends. The variable domain in full, completed from reference TRBV5-1 and TRBJ1-6, reads KAGVTQTPRYLIKTRGQQVTLSCSPISGHRSVSWYQQTPGQGLQFLFEYFSETQRNKGNFPGRFSGRQFSNSRSEMNVSTLELGDSALYLCASSLGLGRGEGPLHFGNGTRLTVT.

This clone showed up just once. This CDR3 reads CAISESENQGHEQYF. The CDR3 DNA is TGTGCCATCAGTGAGTCAGAGAACCAGGGCCACGAGCAGTACTTC. The chain has TRBV10-3 and TRBJ2-7; weak D call: TRBD1 (5 bases). The germline V and J ends were trimmed by 0 bases and 5 bases, with 14 bases remaining between them. The CDR3 spans 15 residues. Germline V CDR1 and CDR2: ENHRY, SYGVKD.

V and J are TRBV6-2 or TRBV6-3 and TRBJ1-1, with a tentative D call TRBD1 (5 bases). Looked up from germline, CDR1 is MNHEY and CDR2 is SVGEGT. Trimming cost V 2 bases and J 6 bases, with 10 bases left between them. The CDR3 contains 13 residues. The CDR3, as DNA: TGTGCCAGCAGTTACCCACCGGGGGCTGAAGCTTTCTTT. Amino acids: CASSYPPGAEAFF.

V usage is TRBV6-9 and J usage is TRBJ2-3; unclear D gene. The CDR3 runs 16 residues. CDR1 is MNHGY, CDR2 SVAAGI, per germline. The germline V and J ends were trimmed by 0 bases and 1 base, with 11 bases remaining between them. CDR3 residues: CASSYSKLLRTDTQYF. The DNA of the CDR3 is TGTGCCAGCAGTTATTCAAAACTACTTCGCACAGATACGCAGTATTTT.

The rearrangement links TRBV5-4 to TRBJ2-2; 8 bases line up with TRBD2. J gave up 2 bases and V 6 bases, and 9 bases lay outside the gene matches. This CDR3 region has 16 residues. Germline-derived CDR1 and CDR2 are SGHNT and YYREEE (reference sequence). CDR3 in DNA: TGTGCCAGCACCAACCACGGGGGGGGCAACACCGGGGAGCTGTTTTTT. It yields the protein CASTNHGGGNTGELFF.

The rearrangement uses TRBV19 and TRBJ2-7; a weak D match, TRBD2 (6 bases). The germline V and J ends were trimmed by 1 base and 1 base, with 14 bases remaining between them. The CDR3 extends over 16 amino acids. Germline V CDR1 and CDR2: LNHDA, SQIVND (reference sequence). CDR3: CASSIGGRRGSYEQYF. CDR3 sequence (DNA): TGTGCCAGTAGTATAGGAGGCAGGAGGGGTTCCTACGAGCAGTACTTC.

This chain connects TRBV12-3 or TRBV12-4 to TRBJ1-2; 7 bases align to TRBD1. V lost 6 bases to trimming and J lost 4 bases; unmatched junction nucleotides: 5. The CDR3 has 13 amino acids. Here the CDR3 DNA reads TGTGCCAGCAGGGAGACAGGGTTCTATGGCTACACCTTC. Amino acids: CASRETGFYGYTF.

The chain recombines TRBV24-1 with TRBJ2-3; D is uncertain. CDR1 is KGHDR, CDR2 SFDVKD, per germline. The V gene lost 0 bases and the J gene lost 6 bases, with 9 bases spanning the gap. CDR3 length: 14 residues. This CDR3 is CATSDLFTGDTQYF. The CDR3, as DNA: TGTGCCACCAGTGATTTGTTTACCGGGGATACGCAGTATTTT.

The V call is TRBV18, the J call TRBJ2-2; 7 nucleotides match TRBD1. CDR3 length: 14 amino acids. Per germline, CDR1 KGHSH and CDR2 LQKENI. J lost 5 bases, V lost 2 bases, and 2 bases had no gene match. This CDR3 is CASSPGTETGELFF. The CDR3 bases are TGTGCCAGCTCACCAGGGACAGAGACCGGGGAGCTGTTTTTT. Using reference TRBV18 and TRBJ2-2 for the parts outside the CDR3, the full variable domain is NAGVMQNPRHLVRRRGQEARLRCSPMKGHSHVYWYRQLPEEGLKFMVYLQKENIIDESGMPKERFSAEFPKEGPSILRIQQVVRGDSAAYFCASSPGTETGELFFGEGSRLTVL.

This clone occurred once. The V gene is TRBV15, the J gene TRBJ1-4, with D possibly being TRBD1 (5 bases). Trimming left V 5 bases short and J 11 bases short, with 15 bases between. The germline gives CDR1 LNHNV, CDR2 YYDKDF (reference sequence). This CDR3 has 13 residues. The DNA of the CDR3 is TGTGCCACCAGCGTGGGGGTAGCAGGGAAACTGTTTTTT. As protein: CATSVGVAGKLFF.

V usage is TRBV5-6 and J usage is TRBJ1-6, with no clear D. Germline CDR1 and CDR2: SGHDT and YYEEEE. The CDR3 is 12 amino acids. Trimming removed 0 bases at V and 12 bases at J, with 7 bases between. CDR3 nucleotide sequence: TGTGCCAGCAGCTTGGGCCCCAGACCCCTCCACTTT. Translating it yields CASSLGPRPLHF.

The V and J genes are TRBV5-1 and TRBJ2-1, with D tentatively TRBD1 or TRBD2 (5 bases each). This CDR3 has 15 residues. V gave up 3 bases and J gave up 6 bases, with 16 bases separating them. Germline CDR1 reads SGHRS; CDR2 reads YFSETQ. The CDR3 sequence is CASSYLGTDLNEQFF. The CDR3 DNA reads TGCGCCAGCAGCTATCTCGGGACGGACCTCAATGAGCAGTTCTTC.

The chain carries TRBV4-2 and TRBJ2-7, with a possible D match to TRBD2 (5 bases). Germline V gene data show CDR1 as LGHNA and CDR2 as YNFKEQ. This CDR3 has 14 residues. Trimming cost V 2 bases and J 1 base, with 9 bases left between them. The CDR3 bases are TGTGCCAGCAGCCAACGTCGGAGGTCCTACGAGCAGTACTTC. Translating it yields CASSQRRRSYEQYF.

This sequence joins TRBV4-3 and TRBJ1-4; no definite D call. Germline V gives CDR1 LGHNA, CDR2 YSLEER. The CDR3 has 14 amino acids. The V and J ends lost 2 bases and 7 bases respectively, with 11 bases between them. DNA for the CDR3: TGCGCCAGCAGCCAAAGCCTCTCCAGTGAAAAACTGTTTTTT. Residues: CASSQSLSSEKLFF.

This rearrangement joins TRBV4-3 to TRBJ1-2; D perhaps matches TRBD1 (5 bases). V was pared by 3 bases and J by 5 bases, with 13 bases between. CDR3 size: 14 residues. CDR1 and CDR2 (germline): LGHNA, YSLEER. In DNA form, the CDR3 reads TGCGCCAGCAGCCAGCGGGACCTTGGGTATGGCTACACCTTC. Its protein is CASSQRDLGYGYTF.

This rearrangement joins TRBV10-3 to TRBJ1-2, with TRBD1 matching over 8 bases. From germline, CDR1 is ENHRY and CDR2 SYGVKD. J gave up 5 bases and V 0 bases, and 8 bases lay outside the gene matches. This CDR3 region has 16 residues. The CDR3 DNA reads TGTGCCATCAGTGAGTCGAGCGCAGGGGGCTTATATGGCTACACCTTC. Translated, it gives CAISESSAGGLYGYTF.